This T cell receptor (beta chain) comes out of a study of shared clonotypes between healthy human individuals. Sequenced by immunoSEQ multiplex PCR; TCRdb stores in-frame clones only, minus some. The data contain under 750,000 clones, around 70% of them singletons. This clone appeared once. Germline CDR1 MDHEN, CDR2 SYDVKM. Germline trimming cut 3 bases from V and 7 bases from J; bases unmatched to any gene: 11. This CDR3 has 15 amino acids. The TCR sequence derives from a woman aged 25-40 years in good health. Input material: memory CD4+ T cells sorted from blood. Described subset: CD45RA-negative fraction. The chain links TRBV28 to TRBJ1-1, with 7 bases fitting TRBD1. CDR3 region: CASSLATTGAGEAFF. In nucleotides, the CDR3 is TGTGCCAGCAGTTTGGCTACAACAGGGGCTGGTGAAGCTTTCTTT.